The entry below describes one T cell receptor (beta chain). The specificity of this receptor is unknown. No much larger clonotype is one base removed from it; base qualities were not supplied. The data derive from a study of CD8 T cells in Susac syndrome (dated by TCRdb to about 2019). Some background on the complete study: Of the Susac syndrome patients who were sequenced, eight were in clinical remission while roughly six had clinically active disease. At blood withdrawal, Susac syndrome patients were therapy-naive, treated with corticosteroids (with IVIg additionally given to some), or treated with IVIg alone. Repertoire sequencing was used to test whether CD8+ T cell activation and differentiation in Susac syndrome was antigen driven. The clonality of the CD8+ T cell repertoire was compared across about a dozen healthy donors, 14 Susac syndrome patients and 15 multiple sclerosis patients. The paper's findings and limits, for the study overall: Clonal expansion was seen in Susac syndrome CD8+ repertoires, peaking in CD8+ TEMRA cells and being greater in clinically active patients than in remitting ones. In the total CD8+ and CD8+ TEMRA repertoires, roughly 15 and five Susac-specific public clones, respectively, were identified. The number of individuals in the TCR sequencing and HLA analysis was acknowledged as relatively small.

Unmatched junction bases come to 4, with V trimmed by 0 bases and J by 16 bases. Reading from cysteine to phenylalanine, the CDR3 counts 12 amino acids. The only DNA kept is the CDR3, 36 bases in frame from the first base. For CDR1 and CDR2, the germline V gene lists SGHDT and YYEEEE. RNA was extracted with the RNeasy kit and roughly 0.45 to 1 ug was reverse transcribed using random hexamers. The immunoSEQ multiplex PCR assay, which covers 54 Vbeta and 13 Jbeta segments, was used to amplify TCR beta CDR3 regions. Bias from PCR amplification was corrected by using a synthetic template baseline for primer optimization and for computational correction. The authors processed their data as follows. Reads were annotated to V, D and J genes per IMGT and analyzed with immunoSEQ Analyzer, keeping only productive sequences. Clonality was calculated as one minus the Shannon entropy normalized by log2 of the number of productive unique sequences. For each patient and control, public and private clones were evaluated within the 100 most prevalent clones. Clones were defined as Susac-specific if absent from the healthy and MS cohorts, from approximately 1,100 published viral clones and from other ImmuneACCESS disease sequences. TCRdb's own reprocessing of the public reads used fastp at Q25 and MiXCR and kept productive beta chains. Every distinct CDR3 protein forms one entry, paired with its most common genes and DNA. The V and J calls shown here were made by TCRdb, not taken from the authors' results. The sample table shows 85,000 to 130,000 distinct CDR3 sequences, and approximately 93% are seen once. Around 0.41% of the sample is in the top ten clones.

High-throughput TCR beta sequencing profiled peripheral blood CD8+ and CD4+ T cells from healthy donors, Susac syndrome patients and multiple sclerosis patients. Recently defined diagnostic criteria for definite or probable disease were met by the Susac syndrome patients. Bulk CD8+ and CD4+ T cells were purified by magnetic negative isolation, while CD8+ TEMRA cells were enriched using FACS. Blood was drawn into EDTA tubes, processed within 24 hours, and PBMCs were isolated by density gradient centrifugation. PBMCs intended for TCR sequencing were cryopreserved in liquid nitrogen and were subsequently thawed in a 37 degrees C water bath. The sorted or isolated CD4+, CD8+ and CD8+ TEMRA cells reached a purity of at least 90%.

Sequencing input: CD8+ T cells from PBMCs. The V and J genes are TRBV5-6 and TRBJ1-6, with 7 junctional bases fitting TRBD1. The source is a human donor with Susac syndrome. The CDR3 is CASSLGTGALHF. The sequence in DNA is TGTGCCAGCAGCTTGGGGACAGGCGCTCTCCACTTT.